The present T cell receptor beta chain was sequenced within a study of cytomegalovirus exposure and HLA in healthy donors. Researchers ran the PCR with 60 Vbeta and 13 Jbeta primers. TCRdb's table, derived via immunoSEQ multiplex PCR, lists solely in-frame clones and lacks some. This sample has tens of thousands of clones; over 60% occur once, and the top ten carry 3.7%. V lost 4 bases, J lost 2 bases, and 3 bases stayed unmatched. Germline loops: CDR1 SGHVS, CDR2 FNYEAQ. The CDR3 loop spans 15 amino acids. The genes are TRBV7-6 and TRBJ2-5, with TRBD2 matching 11 bases. The specimen sequenced was PBMCs. The sequence was collected from a man younger than 45 in good health and CMV-seronegative. The CDR3, as DNA: TGTGCCAGCAGCTGGGGACTAGCGGTACAAGAGACCCAGTACTTC. This sequence encodes CASSWGLAVQETQYF. The full variable domain, its missing parts supplied by reference TRBV7-6 and TRBJ2-5, is GAGVSQSPRYKVTKRGQDVALRCDPISGHVSLYWYRQALGQGPEFLTYFNYEAQQDKSGLPNDRFSAERPEGSISTLTIQRTEQRDSAMYRCASSWGLAVQETQYFGPGTRLLVL.